The sequence of this T cell receptor beta chain was determined in a study of blood T cell repertoires in COVID-19 (dated by TCRdb to the early 2020s). A note on the overall study: Samples from collaborators originated in the United States, Italy and Spain and spanned both the acute and convalescent phases of COVID-19. Deeply sampled blood TCRbeta repertoires from subjects exposed to, actively infected with, or recovered from COVID-19 were included in the dataset. The prospective study material was composed of cDNA or gDNA derived from T cells, B-cell-depleted T cells, or PBMCs. The repertoires were made available in a free public database intended to serve as a resource for research on the immune response to SARS-CoV-2. HLA class I and class II types, where available, came from metadata supplied by the sample provider rather than from assay-based typing. Sample metadata almost always included a de-identified subject ID, COVID-19 status, age in years and sex. Samples came from the ongoing ImmuneRACE study (first 160 participants) plus 1,254 subjects from 6 global collaborators. Here is what the overall study found, with its caveats: Clinical and demographic metadata were provided uncurated, with the amount varying by source and participant.

TCRbeta CDR3 regions were amplified from genomic DNA by means of the immunoSEQ Assay, a bias-controlled multiplex PCR. From the authors' description of their analysis: Within the assay, amplification of reference gene primers was used to estimate how many nucleated cells each sample contained. Sequence reads were collapsed and filtered to measure the absolute abundance of every unique TCRbeta CDR3 rearrangement. For each sample, productive Simpson clonality was calculated by taking the square root of Simpson's diversity index across productive rearrangements. TCRdb mirrors the immuneACCESS table, restricted to in-frame sequences. Some clones are absent from its copies; in checked studies, under half trace to an unresolved V gene, and the reason for the others is unknown. The DNA was the basis for D and trimming; V, J and clone size are from that table. Across this sample there are approximately 93,000 clones, with less than 85% seen only once. The ten biggest clones cover 3% to 4.5% of the sample.

Concerning this clone itself: No cognate antigen has been identified for it. The sample holds no much larger clone one base away, and base qualities are not on file.

At one collaborating source in Seattle, patients were enrolled during active infection and were followed longitudinally through the course of disease. Collaborating institutions collected whole blood in K2EDTA tubes following their own protocols. For TCRbeta analysis, collaborators shipped samples in one of three forms: frozen whole blood, isolated PBMCs, or DNA extracted from either of those sample types. The CDR3 runs 12 amino acids, cysteine and phenylalanine included. The kept DNA is CDR3 alone, 36 bases in frame from the first base. CDR1 and CDR2 (ENHRY, SYGVKD) derive from the germline V gene. Between the V and J ends, shortened by 8 bases and 4 bases respectively, the junction contains 9 bases.

Sequences were obtained from peripheral blood. The chain couples TRBV10-3 to TRBJ1-5; the D gene lacks a confident call. The source is a man in his sixties or seventies with COVID-19, enrolled during active disease. At the DNA level, the sequence is TGTGCCATCCGGGATGTTAATCAGCCCCAGCATTTT. Its amino acids are CAIRDVNQPQHF.